The 16 T cell receptor beta chains below all came from one sample that was sequenced in a study of CD8 T cells in ankylosing spondylitis. Their antigens remain unidentified. Study observations and caveats: It appeared that ankylosing spondylitis blood was characterized by a TCR beta motif of about 8 highly homologous variants.

In TCRdb, the 5' RACE reads were re-called with MiXCR into one record per CDR3 protein. The data show 450,000 or so distinct CDR3 sequences, 26% seen once. Specimen: blood, either unsorted or a sorted T cell fraction (not recorded which). The receptors stem from a male donor with ankylosing spondylitis.

The chain couples TRBV6-1 to TRBJ2-1, with D possibly being TRBD2 (6 bases). The CDR3 is 16 residues long. V lost 5 bases, J lost 0 bases, and 14 bases lay in between. The germline gives CDR1 MNHNS, CDR2 SASEGT. The CDR3 DNA follows: TGTGCCAGCAGTAAAGGGACTCGGAGCTCCTACAATGAGCAGTTCTTC. As protein: CASSKGTRSSYNEQFF.

The chain has TRBV20-1 and TRBJ1-1; 8 nucleotides agree with TRBD1. The CDR3 consists of 13 residues. CDR1 and CDR2 from the germline V gene are DFQATT and SNEGSKA (reference sequence). The V gene end was trimmed by 1 base and the J gene end by 5 bases; junction bases not matched to a gene: 3. Written as DNA, the CDR3 is TGCAGTGCTAGAGCAGGGGGCGGAACTGAAGCTTTCTTT. It translates to CSARAGGGTEAFF.

The chain uses TRBV4-2 and TRBJ2-1, with TRBD2 matching over 13 bases. CDR1 and CDR2 (germline): LGHNA, YNFKEQ. J lost 9 bases, V lost 1 base, and 3 bases had no gene match. The CDR3 is 15 residues long. This CDR3 reads CASSQGTSGSSEQFF. The DNA of the CDR3 is TGTGCCAGCAGCCAAGGGACTAGCGGGAGTTCTGAGCAGTTCTTC.

The genes are TRBV6-1 and TRBJ2-1, with 8 bases matching TRBD2. Germline trimming cut 7 bases from V and 5 bases from J; bases unmatched to any gene: 13. In germline, CDR1 is MNHNS, CDR2 SASEGT. CDR3 length: 16 residues. Here the CDR3 DNA reads TGTGCCAGCATCCACCGGGGGGGAGGGATCCACAATGAGCAGTTCTTC. Translated, it gives CASIHRGGGIHNEQFF.

This clonotype was found many times. The chain carries TRBV12-3 or TRBV12-4 and TRBJ2-3, with 10 nucleotides matching TRBD2. The CDR3 has 18 residues. The V segment lost 7 bases and the J segment 0 bases; nucleotides outside the gene matches: 13. CDR3 region: CASTQTSGSAYSTDTQYF. The DNA of the CDR3 is TGTGCCAGCACCCAGACTAGCGGGTCCGCTTATAGCACAGATACGCAGTATTTT.

This rearrangement joins TRBV3-1 to TRBJ1-3; D ambiguous. The CDR3 runs to 16 residues. Germline V gene data show CDR1 as LGHDT and CDR2 as YNNKEL (reference sequence). V shed 5 bases and J shed 0 bases, with 14 bases lying between them. CDR3 amino acids: CASSFPGITSGNTIYF. CDR3 sequence (DNA): TGTGCCAGCAGCTTCCCCGGGATTACCTCTGGAAACACCATATATTTT.

CDR3 protein: CASSLGGEPGQPQHF. The DNA for the CDR3 is TGTGCCAGCAGCTTAGGGGGAGAACCTGGGCAGCCCCAGCATTTT. The rearrangement uses TRBV7-2 and TRBJ1-5; D gene ambiguous. This CDR3 has 15 amino acids. Germline lookup yields CDR1 SGHTA and CDR2 FQGNSA. V dropped 1 base and J dropped 7 bases, with 14 bases sitting between them.

This clonotype was recorded once. The V and J genes are TRBV19 and TRBJ1-4; D is uncertain. The CDR3 has 11 residues. Trimming took 8 bases from V and 7 from J, leaving 8 bases between them. The germline V gene has CDR1 LNHDA and CDR2 SQIVND (reference sequence). The CDR3 bases are TGTGCCAGTGGCGAAAGTGAAAAACTGTTTTTT. This codes for CASGESEKLFF. The complete variable domain, with remaining parts taken from reference TRBV19 and TRBJ1-4, reads DGGITQSPKYLFRKEGQNVTLSCEQNLNHDAMYWYRQDPGQGLRLIYYSQIVNDFQKGDIAEGYSVSREKKESFPLTVTSAQKNPTAFYLCASGESEKLFFGSGTQLSVL.

The chain combines TRBV20-1 with TRBJ2-2; 7 bases are shared with TRBD2. The CDR3 has 15 residues. V shed 1 base and J 1 base; nucleotides not matched to a gene: 3. CDR1 is DFQATT, CDR2 SNEGSKA, per germline (reference sequence). The CDR3 coding sequence is TGCAGTGCTAGAGGGCTAGCGGTGAACACCGGGGAGCTGTTTTTT. Amino acids: CSARGLAVNTGELFF.

This chain connects TRBV24-1 to TRBJ2-3; D ambiguous. This CDR3 has 15 residues. CDR1 KGHDR and CDR2 SFDVKD come from the germline V gene. Trimming stripped 0 bases from V and 5 bases from J, with 11 bases between. The CDR3 bases are TGTGCCACCAGTGATTTGCGAGGCGGAAGAGATACGCAGTATTTT. It encodes CATSDLRGGRDTQYF.

This clonotype has only a few counts. The rearrangement uses TRBV6-6 and TRBJ2-1, with D possibly being TRBD1 (5 bases). Germline V gene lookup returns CDR1 MNHNY and CDR2 SVGAGI (reference sequence). The CDR3 contains 13 residues. The V end lost 6 bases, the J end lost 7 bases, and 13 bases lay between the germline ends. The CDR3 region is CASSPVGRNEQFF. The CDR3 nucleotides are TGTGCCAGCAGCCCCGTGGGGCGGAATGAGCAGTTCTTC.

Points on this clonotype: A read error may explain this, as a much larger clone is one base away. This chain joins TRBV11-3 and TRBJ1-1; D is ambiguous. Trimming took 3 bases from V and 0 from J, leaving 5 bases between them. The CDR3 has 13 amino acids. CDR1 is SGHNT and CDR2 is YENEEA in the germline V gene. The CDR3 loop is CASSFEMNTEAFF. The CDR3 coding sequence is TGTGCCAGCAGCTTTGAGATGAACACTGAAGCTTTCTTT.

This clonotype was observed a few times. This sequence joins TRBV5-1 and TRBJ2-1; 7 bases are a match to TRBD1. Germline V gene sequence: CDR1 SGHRS, CDR2 YFSETQ. This CDR3 has 17 amino acids. The junction had 9 bases not matched to a gene; V was cut back by 3 bases and J by 0 bases. CDR3 nucleotides: TGCGCCAGCAGCTCGGGGACAGTGTGGAGCTCCTACAATGAGCAGTTCTTC. This translates into CASSSGTVWSSYNEQFF.

V and J are TRBV6-6 and TRBJ1-2, with D possibly being TRBD1 (5 bases). V lost 2 bases and J lost 4, with 8 bases in between. Germline CDR1 and CDR2: MNHNY and SVGAGI (reference sequence). There are 13 residues in the CDR3. The CDR3 bases are TGTGCCAGCAGTTACCAGGGTTCCTATGGCTACACCTTC. Protein: CASSYQGSYGYTF.

The CDR3, as DNA: TGTGCCAGCAGCTTTGTACTAGCGGGAGAGTCCAATGAGCAGTTCTTC. This codes for CASSFVLAGESNEQFF. The rearrangement uses TRBV7-8 and TRBJ2-1; 11 bases align to TRBD2. The CDR3 has 16 residues. J gave up 6 bases and V 3 bases, and 7 bases lay outside the gene matches. The germline V gene has CDR1 SGHVS and CDR2 FQNEAQ.

This clonotype was picked up a small number of times. The CDR3 sequence is CSARDPGISYNEQFF. DNA of the CDR3: TGCAGTGCTAGAGATCCGGGGATTTCCTACAATGAGCAGTTCTTC. J is TRBJ2-1 and V is TRBV20-1, with D possibly TRBD2 on 5 matching bases. The V gene's germline CDR1 is DFQATT and CDR2 SNEGSKA (reference sequence). CDR3 length: 15 residues. The V gene lost 0 bases and the J gene lost 1 base, with 10 bases spanning the gap.